These 14 T cell receptor beta chains share one sample of origin, sequenced in a study of T cells in narcolepsy. Some clones are missing from TCRdb's copy, which holds only in-frame ones; the method was immunoSEQ multiplex PCR. The data contain tens of thousands of clones, about nine tenths of them singletons. The sequencing input was CD45RA- memory CD4+ T cells from PBMCs. The receptors derive from a human donor with narcolepsy.

This CDR3 is CASSYQEGSEKLFF. CDR3 DNA: TGTGCCAGCAGCTATCAAGAGGGCTCGGAAAAACTGTTTTTT. The chain uses TRBV7-6 and TRBJ1-4; D gene ambiguous. CDR1 and CDR2 from the germline V gene are SGHVS and FNYEAQ. This CDR3 has 14 residues. V gave up 4 bases and J gave up 8 bases, with 14 bases separating them. Full variable domain (missing parts from reference TRBV7-6 and TRBJ1-4): GAGVSQSPRYKVTKRGQDVALRCDPISGHVSLYWYRQALGQGPEFLTYFNYEAQQDKSGLPNDRFSAERPEGSISTLTIQRTEQRDSAMYRCASSYQEGSEKLFFGSGTQLSVL.

CDR3 loop: CASSPLPWDRVSSGANVLTF. The CDR3 bases are TGTGCCAGCTCACCACTGCCCTGGGACAGGGTTTCCTCTGGGGCCAACGTCCTGACTTTC. The genes are TRBV18 and TRBJ2-6; TRBD1 agrees at 9 bases. The V gene end was trimmed by 1 base and the J gene end by 0 bases; junction bases not matched to a gene: 10. Germline V CDR1 and CDR2: KGHSH, LQKENI. The CDR3 consists of 20 residues.

This clone was picked up a small number of times. The chain combines TRBV7-2 with TRBJ2-7; unclear D gene. Trimming removed 3 bases at V and 5 bases at J, with 11 bases between. Germline-derived CDR1 and CDR2 are SGHTA and FQGNSA. This CDR3 contains 13 residues. The CDR3 is CASSFRMNNEQYF. CDR3 bases: TGTGCCAGCAGCTTCCGAATGAACAACGAGCAGTACTTC.

The rearrangement links TRBV5-8 to TRBJ2-7; D call uncertain. The CDR3 extends over 14 amino acids. V lost 0 bases, J lost 6 bases, and 13 bases lay in between. CDR1 and CDR2 (germline): SGHTS, YDEGEE. The CDR3 loop reads CASSLGSLWGEQYF. DNA for the CDR3: TGTGCCAGCAGCTTGGGGTCCCTTTGGGGCGAGCAGTACTTC. Full variable domain (remainder filled in from reference TRBV5-8 and TRBJ2-7): EAGVTQSPTHLIKTRGQQATLRCSPISGHTSVYWYQQALGLGLQFLLWYDEGEERNRGNFPPRFSGRQFPNYSSELNVNALELEDSALYLCASSLGSLWGEQYFGPGTRLTVT.

The gene calls are TRBV7-6 and TRBJ1-1, with D hard to call. Germline CDR1 and CDR2: SGHVS and FNYEAQ. Trimming cost V 2 bases and J 7 bases, with 11 bases left between them. The CDR3 has 13 amino acids. CDR3 bases: TGTGCCAGCAGCTTATTTGCGGGGATTGAAGCTTTCTTT. Protein: CASSLFAGIEAFF.

This chain connects TRBV19 to TRBJ2-1; 8 bases are a match to TRBD1. This CDR3 has 14 amino acids. V was pared by 4 bases and J by 10 bases, with 9 bases of the junction left unmatched. Germline lookup yields CDR1 LNHDA and CDR2 SQIVND (reference sequence). The CDR3 nucleotides are TGTGCCAGTAGTAAATCTGTCAGGGGGCACGAGCAGTTCTTC. Translation: CASSKSVRGHEQFF.

The rearrangement uses TRBV20-1 and TRBJ1-1, with a possible D match to TRBD1 (5 bases). The CDR3 extends over 11 amino acids. Between the trimmed V and J ends, which lost 5 bases and 1 base, there was a span of 5 bases. The V gene's germline CDR1 is DFQATT and CDR2 SNEGSKA (reference sequence). CDR3 amino acids: CSAGQNTEAFF. In nucleotides, the CDR3 is TGCAGTGCTGGACAGAACACTGAAGCTTTCTTT.

The chain has TRBV4-1 and TRBJ2-1; D is uncertain. In germline, CDR1 is MGHRA, CDR2 YSYEKL. The CDR3 consists of 15 residues. The V end lost 6 bases, the J end lost 7 bases, and 19 bases lay between the germline ends. The CDR3 region is CASSARILLPNEQFF. Written as DNA, the CDR3 is TGCGCCAGCAGTGCCCGAATTCTTCTTCCGAATGAGCAGTTCTTC.

The CDR3 nucleotides are TGTGCCAGCAGTGCCCCGGAGCAGGCGCTCTATGGCTACACCTTC. It translates to CASSAPEQALYGYTF. This chain connects TRBV2 to TRBJ1-2; no reliable D call. This CDR3 is built from 15 residues. CDR1 is SNHLY and CDR2 is FYNNEI in the germline V gene. Trimming took off 4 bases at V and 4 bases at J, with 16 bases between the two ends.

This chain uses TRBV4-3 with TRBJ1-2; 7 bases line up with TRBD1. Germline CDR1 and CDR2: LGHNA and YSLEER. This CDR3 has 14 residues. V dropped 5 bases and J dropped 4; count of bases not matched to a gene: 7. CDR3 amino acids: CASSSTGPGYGYTF. The CDR3 bases are TGCGCCAGCAGCTCGACAGGGCCTGGCTATGGCTACACCTTC.

CDR3: CASSPEGGTGELFF. The CDR3 coding sequence is TGTGCCAGCAGCCCGGAGGGGGGAACCGGGGAGCTGTTTTTT. The V gene is TRBV4-2, the J gene TRBJ2-2; D possibly uses TRBD1 or TRBD2 (6 bases each). The germline CDR1 and CDR2 sequences are LGHNA and YNFKEQ. Trimming pared 4 bases from V and 5 bases from J, leaving 11 bases between. CDR3 length: 14 amino acids.

The CDR3 protein is CASSRPGSGGYEQYF. In nucleotides, the CDR3 is TGTGCCAGCAGCCGTCCAGGGTCTGGAGGCTACGAGCAGTACTTC. The chain carries TRBV6-6 and TRBJ2-7; D may match TRBD1 or TRBD2 (5 bases each). This CDR3 has 15 amino acids. The ends were cut back, 6 bases at V and 3 bases at J, with 18 bases in the middle. Germline loops: CDR1 MNHNY, CDR2 SVGAGI (reference sequence).

The chain has TRBV2 and TRBJ2-2; 8 nucleotides line up with TRBD2. Germline CDR1 is SNHLY and CDR2 is FYNNEI. The CDR3 runs 15 residues. The junction had 8 bases not matched to a gene; V was cut back by 5 bases and J by 6 bases. The CDR3 DNA follows: TGTGCCAGCAGTCCCCCTAGCGGGTGGGCCGGGGAGCTGTTTTTT. Protein sequence: CASSPPSGWAGELFF. Based on the CDR3 plus reference TRBV2 and TRBJ2-2, the full variable domain is EPEVTQTPSHQVTQMGQEVILRCVPISNHLYFYWYRQILGQKVEFLVSFYNNEISEKSEIFDDQFSVERPDGSNFTLKIRSTKLEDSAMYFCASSPPSGWAGELFFGEGSRLTVL.

The V call is TRBV7-9, the J call TRBJ2-1; TRBD2 aligns across 11 bases. This CDR3 contains 16 residues. Germline values: CDR1 SEHNR, CDR2 FQNEAQ (reference sequence). J lost 7 bases, V lost 5 bases, and 10 bases had no gene match. CDR3 DNA: TGTGCCAGCAGCCCTGATAGCGGGAGGGCCGGGAATGAGCAGTTCTTC. This encodes CASSPDSGRAGNEQFF.